The source of this T cell receptor (beta chain) is a study of cytomegalovirus exposure and HLA in healthy donors. Whole-study findings and limits: The investigators catalogued 164 TCR beta chains as cytomegalovirus-associated. It was assumed in the presence/absence analyses that sequencing depth was roughly uniform across donors.

A note on this clone: Its target is not known.

PCR used 60 Vbeta primers and 13 Jbeta primers. Measured with immunoSEQ multiplex PCR; TCRdb has only the in-frame clones, and not every one. The sample lists 230,000 or so clones; around 90% were seen once. Between the trimmed V and J ends, which lost 8 bases and 10 bases, there was a span of 15 bases. CDR1 is MDHEN and CDR2 is SYDVKM in the germline V gene. This CDR3 is built from 12 residues. The clonotype originates from a girl aged 2 to 10 in good health and CMV-seronegative. The chain couples TRBV28 to TRBJ2-4; tentatively, D is TRBD2 (6 bases). Source material: PBMCs. CDR3 sequence (DNA): TGTGCCAGCGCTGGGCGGGGAGAGATTCAGTACTTC. Translation: CASAGRGEIQYF.